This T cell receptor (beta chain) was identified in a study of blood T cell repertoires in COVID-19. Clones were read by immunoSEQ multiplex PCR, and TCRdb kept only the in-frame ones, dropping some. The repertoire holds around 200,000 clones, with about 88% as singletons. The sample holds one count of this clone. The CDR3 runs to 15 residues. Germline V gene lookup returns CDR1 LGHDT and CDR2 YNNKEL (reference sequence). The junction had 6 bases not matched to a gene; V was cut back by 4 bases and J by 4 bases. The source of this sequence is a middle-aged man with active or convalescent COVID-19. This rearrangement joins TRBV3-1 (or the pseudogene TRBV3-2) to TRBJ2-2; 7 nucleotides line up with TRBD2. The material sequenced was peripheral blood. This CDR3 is CASSPSGESTGELFF. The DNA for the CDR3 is TGTGCCAGCAGCCCCAGCGGGGAGAGCACCGGGGAGCTGTTTTTT.